These 28 T cell receptor beta chains were all obtained from the same sample, sequenced in a study of cytomegalovirus exposure and HLA in healthy donors. With 60 Vbeta and 13 Jbeta primers, the PCR was carried out. Data came from immunoSEQ multiplex PCR; TCRdb stores just in-frame clones and leaves some out. The sample yields 90,000 to 140,000 clones, around 78% seen once. Sequencing input: PBMCs. These receptors were taken from a male donor in good health and CMV-seronegative.

The chain uses TRBV7-8 and TRBJ2-3; the match to TRBD2 covers 11 bases. CDR1 is SGHVS, CDR2 FQNEAQ, per germline. The CDR3 sequence is 17 residues long. The ends lost 0 bases at V and 4 bases at J; junction bases unmatched: 6. CDR3 protein: CASSLARASGRSDTQYF. The CDR3 region has the DNA TGTGCCAGCAGCTTAGCGAGGGCTAGCGGGAGGTCAGATACGCAGTATTTT.

The chain links TRBV19 to TRBJ1-1; TRBD1 matches at 7 bases. The CDR3 has 14 residues. From germline, CDR1 is LNHDA and CDR2 SQIVND (reference sequence). V shed 9 bases, J shed 5 bases, and the junction held 12 bases outside the gene matches. DNA of the CDR3: TGTGCCAGCAACCAGGGACAGCCGGGGACTGAAGCTTTCTTT. Translating it yields CASNQGQPGTEAFF.

This clone was seen a handful of times. This chain joins TRBV6-6 and TRBJ1-5; D gene uncertain. V lost 0 bases and J 4 bases, leaving 10 bases between the germline ends. This CDR3 spans 15 amino acids. Germline V gene sequence: CDR1 MNHNY, CDR2 SVGAGI (reference sequence). The CDR3 sequence: CASSYSDFGNQPQHF. The CDR3 DNA reads as TGTGCCAGCAGTTACTCGGACTTCGGGAATCAGCCCCAGCATTTT.

This chain links TRBV19 with TRBJ2-1, with 8 bases that match TRBD2. The CDR3 extends over 15 amino acids. With 3 bases clipped from V and 4 bases from J, the junction kept 5 bases outside the gene matches. Germline V gene lookup returns CDR1 LNHDA and CDR2 SQIVND (reference sequence). The CDR3 reads CASSIISGEYNEQFF. The CDR3 DNA sequence: TGTGCCAGTAGTATCATTAGCGGGGAATACAATGAGCAGTTCTTC.

The chain joins TRBV7-2 to TRBJ2-7, with 7 bases fitting TRBD2. CDR3 length: 14 amino acids. The V and J ends lost 1 base and 3 bases, in that order; junction bases with no gene match: 3. Germline V gene lookup returns CDR1 SGHTA and CDR2 FQGNSA. The CDR3 DNA is TGTGCCAGCAGCTTAGACCGGGGGGACTACGAGCAGTACTTC. This gives the protein CASSLDRGDYEQYF.

The chain combines TRBV19 with TRBJ1-5; D uncertain. In germline, CDR1 is LNHDA, CDR2 SQIVND (reference sequence). This CDR3 has 16 amino acids. The V and J ends lost 1 base and 3 bases respectively, with 13 bases between them. The CDR3 DNA follows: TGTGCCAGTAGTATAGTAGACCCAGGCCTCAATCAGCCCCAGCATTTT. It codes for CASSIVDPGLNQPQHF.

The chain has TRBV30 and TRBJ2-3; 9 nucleotides align to TRBD2. The V gene's germline CDR1 is GTSNPN and CDR2 SVGIG (reference sequence). The CDR3 is made up of 15 amino acids. The J segment lost 0 bases and the V segment lost 2 bases, leaving 3 bases of the junction unmatched. In DNA form, the CDR3 reads TGTGCCTGGAGTAGACTAGCGGTTAGCACAGATACGCAGTATTTT. Encoded protein: CAWSRLAVSTDTQYF.

The rearrangement uses TRBV19 and TRBJ2-1; the D gene is possibly TRBD1 (6 bases). V lost 7 bases to trimming and J lost 0 bases, with 16 bases between them. The CDR3 totals 16 residues. Germline loops: CDR1 LNHDA, CDR2 SQIVND (reference sequence). The CDR3 spells CASTQGSRGSYNEQFF. CDR3 DNA sequence: TGTGCCAGTACGCAGGGTAGCAGGGGCTCCTACAATGAGCAGTTCTTC. The full variable domain, with the rest looked up from reference TRBV19 and TRBJ2-1, is DGGITQSPKYLFRKEGQNVTLSCEQNLNHDAMYWYRQDPGQGLRLIYYSQIVNDFQKGDIAEGYSVSREKKESFPLTVTSAQKNPTAFYLCASTQGSRGSYNEQFFGPGTRLTVL.

The chain recombines TRBV30 with TRBJ2-7; tentatively, D is TRBD2 (7 bases). The CDR3 is made up of 13 amino acids. Trimming removed 3 bases from V and 8 bases from J, with 17 bases in between. Germline V gene sequence: CDR1 GTSNPN, CDR2 SVGIG (reference sequence). The CDR3 DNA sequence: TGTGCCTGGAGGGGAGGGAAAGGGACAAAGCAGTACTTC. This gives the protein CAWRGGKGTKQYF.

The J gene is TRBJ2-2, the V gene TRBV6-4; 9 bases agree with TRBD1. The CDR3 extends over 12 amino acids. V lost 6 bases to trimming and J lost 8 bases; unmatched junction nucleotides: 1. The germline V gene encodes CDR1 MRHNA and CDR2 SNTAGT. Written as DNA, the CDR3 is TGTGCCAGCAGACAGGGGGCTGGGGAGCTGTTTTTT. Encoded protein: CASRQGAGELFF.

This clone has a handful of counts. CDR3: CASSRDRGLGEQYF. CDR3 DNA sequence: TGCGCCAGCAGTCGGGACAGGGGGCTGGGTGAGCAGTACTTC. The chain recombines TRBV10-2 with TRBJ2-7; TRBD1 matches 12 bases. The CDR3 runs to 14 residues. V was clipped by 5 bases and J by 7 bases; unmatched bases: 6. Germline CDR1 reads WSHSY; CDR2 reads SAAADI.

This clone was seen a handful of times. V is TRBV4-3 and J is TRBJ2-7; 12 bases line up with TRBD2. With 1 base clipped from V and 0 bases from J, the junction kept 1 base outside the gene matches. This CDR3 contains 16 residues. From germline, CDR1 is LGHNA and CDR2 YSLEER. The CDR3 coding sequence is TGCGCCAGCAGCCAAGGACTAGCGGGAGCCTCCTACGAGCAGTACTTC. Its translation: CASSQGLAGASYEQYF.

The V call is TRBV7-2, the J call TRBJ2-2, with TRBD2 identical over 9 bases. Looked up from germline, CDR1 is SGHTA and CDR2 is FQGNSA. The trim removed 5 bases at V and 2 bases at J, leaving 3 bases unmatched. CDR3 length: 15 amino acids. CDR3 nucleotides: TGTGCCAGCAGCGGCGGGACTAGCAACACCGGGGAGCTGTTTTTT. This sequence encodes CASSGGTSNTGELFF.

The chain recombines TRBV4-2 with TRBJ2-1, with TRBD1 matching over 7 bases. This CDR3 spans 16 amino acids. Germline CDR1 reads LGHNA; CDR2 reads YNFKEQ. Losses at the gene ends were 3 bases for V and 7 bases for J; bases not matched to a gene: 12. CDR3 sequence (DNA): TGTGCCAGCAGCCATGCTCCGGGACAGCCCGAAAATGAGCAGTTCTTC. Amino acids: CASSHAPGQPENEQFF.

The CDR3 is CASSSRLGNTIYF. CDR3 DNA: TGTGCCAGCAGTTCTCGGTTAGGAAACACCATATATTTT. V usage is TRBV27 and J usage is TRBJ1-3; D remains ambiguous. V was shortened by 4 bases and J by 4 bases, with 8 bases between the two germline ends. CDR3 length equals 13 residues. Germline V gene lookup returns CDR1 MNHEY and CDR2 SMNVEV (reference sequence).

This clone was seen only once. This CDR3 reads CAISGAGDSNQPQHF. Written as DNA, the CDR3 is TGTGCCATCAGTGGGGCAGGGGATAGCAATCAGCCCCAGCATTTT. The genes are TRBV10-3 and TRBJ1-5; possibly TRBD1 for D (6 bases). The CDR3 is 15 residues long. Germline values: CDR1 ENHRY, CDR2 SYGVKD. Trimming shortened V by 4 bases and J by 0 bases, and 10 bases separated the two germline ends.

V is TRBV27 and J is TRBJ1-2; D is uncertain. The germline V gene encodes CDR1 MNHEY and CDR2 SMNVEV (reference sequence). V dropped 6 bases and J dropped 1 base, with 9 bases sitting between them. The CDR3 length is 13 residues. CDR3: CASSRTVNYGYTF. The DNA of the CDR3 is TGTGCCAGCAGCCGTACAGTTAACTATGGCTACACCTTC.

V is TRBV7-9 and J is TRBJ2-7, with 10 positions matching TRBD1. V dropped 5 bases and J dropped 6; count of bases not matched to a gene: 10. The germline V gene encodes CDR1 SEHNR and CDR2 FQNEAQ (reference sequence). The length of the CDR3 is 15 residues. The CDR3 DNA sequence: TGTGCCAGCAGCGCCGCTGGACAGGGGGTAAGCGAGCAGTACTTC. As protein: CASSAAGQGVSEQYF.

The genes are TRBV11-2 and TRBJ1-1; tentatively, D is TRBD1 (6 bases). V lost 5 bases and J 1 base, leaving 14 bases between the germline ends. This CDR3 comprises 15 residues. Germline CDR1 is SGHAT and CDR2 is FQNNGV. CDR3 DNA sequence: TGTGCCAGCAGCCAGGATTGGGACACGAACACTGAAGCTTTCTTT. This codes for CASSQDWDTNTEAFF.

The CDR3 DNA reads as TGTGCCAGCAGCTCCGGAAGGGGGACTGGAAACACCATATATTTT. It translates to CASSSGRGTGNTIYF. This chain joins TRBV7-2 and TRBJ1-3; possibly TRBD1 for D (6 bases). The CDR3 is made up of 15 amino acids. Deletions cut 4 bases from V and 2 bases from J, with 12 bases between. Germline loops: CDR1 SGHTA, CDR2 FQGNSA.

This clone is a singleton in its sample. The V gene is TRBV6-5, the J gene TRBJ1-1; TRBD1 matches at 9 bases. V lost 8 bases and J lost 6; bases outside the gene matches: 7. Germline CDR1 reads MNHEY; CDR2 reads SVGAGI. The CDR3 has 13 amino acids. The CDR3 protein is CASYRTGAPEAFF. The CDR3 DNA sequence: TGTGCCAGCTATAGGACAGGGGCCCCTGAAGCTTTCTTT.

This chain connects TRBV29-1 to TRBJ2-1; weak D call: TRBD1 (6 bases). CDR1 SQVTM and CDR2 ANQGSEA come from the germline V gene. Trimming cost V 7 bases and J 3 bases, with 19 bases left between them. CDR3 size: 15 residues. The CDR3 coding sequence is TGCAGCGGCACGCCGACAGGAACCTTCTACAATGAGCAGTTCTTC. It is translated as CSGTPTGTFYNEQFF.

The chain is built from TRBV4-1 and TRBJ2-3, with TRBD2 matching over 10 bases. Trimming took 3 bases from V and 6 from J; bases not matched to a gene: 6. CDR1 is MGHRA and CDR2 is YSYEKL in the germline V gene. CDR3 length: 15 amino acids. CDR3 bases: TGCGCCAGCAGCCAGCAGGGACTAGCGTCGGATACGCAGTATTTT. Protein sequence: CASSQQGLASDTQYF.

The chain is built from TRBV7-3 and TRBJ2-1, with 8 positions matching TRBD2. Germline trimming cut 5 bases from V and 15 bases from J; bases unmatched to any gene: 15. Germline CDR1 SGHTA, CDR2 FQGTGA. The CDR3 runs 14 residues. CDR3 DNA sequence: TGTGCCAGCAGCGCTGGCCTGGAGGGAGCGGGAGTGTTCTTC. It yields the protein CASSAGLEGAGVFF.

The chain joins TRBV19 to TRBJ1-5; 12 bases match TRBD1. The germline V gene has CDR1 LNHDA and CDR2 SQIVND (reference sequence). V lost 5 bases to trimming and J lost 6 bases; unmatched junction nucleotides: 8. The length of the CDR3 is 16 residues. CDR3: CASSPGTGGAGQPQHF. In nucleotides, the CDR3 is TGTGCCAGTAGTCCCGGGACAGGGGGCGCGGGTCAGCCCCAGCATTTT. The full variable domain, rest sourced from reference TRBV19 and TRBJ1-5, is DGGITQSPKYLFRKEGQNVTLSCEQNLNHDAMYWYRQDPGQGLRLIYYSQIVNDFQKGDIAEGYSVSREKKESFPLTVTSAQKNPTAFYLCASSPGTGGAGQPQHFGDGTRLSIL.

This chain connects TRBV7-8 to TRBJ2-1; 11 bases line up with TRBD2. This CDR3 contains 15 residues. The junction had 7 bases not matched to a gene; V was cut back by 6 bases and J by 6 bases. Germline CDR1 is SGHVS and CDR2 is FQNEAQ. In DNA form, the CDR3 reads TGTGCCAGCAGTCGATCCGGGACTAGCGGCAATGAGCAGTTCTTC. Translating it yields CASSRSGTSGNEQFF.

This chain connects TRBV30 to TRBJ1-2; TRBD1 agrees at 7 bases. Trimming took 2 bases from V and 4 from J; bases not matched to a gene: 7. Germline CDR1 and CDR2: GTSNPN and SVGIG (reference sequence). The CDR3 is made up of 14 amino acids. This CDR3 reads CAWSRGGAGYGYTF. In nucleotides, the CDR3 is TGTGCCTGGAGTCGAGGGGGCGCCGGCTATGGCTACACCTTC.

The chain recombines TRBV6-5 with TRBJ2-3, with D perhaps TRBD2 (6 bases). CDR3 length: 14 residues. Germline lookup yields CDR1 MNHEY and CDR2 SVGAGI. Trimming stripped 9 bases from V and 1 base from J, with 14 bases between. CDR3 loop: CASMVTGGTDTQYF. CDR3 in DNA: TGTGCCAGTATGGTTACGGGGGGCACAGATACGCAGTATTTT.